The 19 T cell receptor beta chains below were found in one sample sequenced in a study of graft-versus-host responses after intestinal transplantation. Their target antigens are unknown. Measured with immunoSEQ multiplex PCR; TCRdb has only the in-frame clones, and not every one. The sample contains more than 65,000 clones, approximately 87% of which appear only once. The sequences come from unstimulated CD4+ T cells sorted from spleen or lymph node cells, collected before transplant. The receptors originated from a human donor who was the organ donor for an intestinal transplant.

The chain combines TRBV11-2 with TRBJ1-2; TRBD1 aligns across 7 bases. The CDR3 totals 15 residues. Germline V lookup: CDR1 SGHAT, CDR2 FQNNGV. Unmatched junction bases numbered 10, after V lost 3 bases and J lost 6 bases. The DNA for the CDR3 is TGTGCCAGCAGCTTGACCCTCACAGGGGAGAATGGCTACACCTTC. It codes for CASSLTLTGENGYTF.

A remark on this clone: The junction does not match germline at one end; this may be a read error. J is TRBJ2-5 and V is TRBV7-7; D gene unclear. The CDR3 has 15 amino acids. Germline values: CDR1 SSHAT, CDR2 FNYEAQ (reference sequence). The CDR3 loop reads CASSLTSALGETQYF. CDR3 DNA sequence: TGTGCTAGCAGCTTAACTTCGGCCCTCGGGGAGACCCAGTACTTC.

The gene calls are TRBV7-6 and TRBJ1-1; 8 bases align to TRBD1. This CDR3 contains 15 residues. With V trimmed by 1 base and J by 8 bases, 9 bases remained unmatched. The V gene's germline CDR1 is SGHVS and CDR2 FNYEAQ. The CDR3 DNA reads TGTGCCAGCAGCTTAGGGAATTCGGGACAGGCAGAAGCTTTCTTT. It encodes CASSLGNSGQAEAFF. The entire variable domain, with the rest obtained from reference TRBV7-6 and TRBJ1-1, is as follows: GAGVSQSPRYKVTKRGQDVALRCDPISGHVSLYWYRQALGQGPEFLTYFNYEAQQDKSGLPNDRFSAERPEGSISTLTIQRTEQRDSAMYRCASSLGNSGQAEAFFGQGTRLTVV.

This rearrangement joins TRBV11-3 to TRBJ1-1; D is uncertain. Trimming pared 1 base from V and 1 base from J, leaving 4 bases between. In germline, CDR1 is SGHNT, CDR2 YENEEA. The CDR3 totals 13 residues. The CDR3 region has the DNA TGTGCCAGCAGCTTAGTCGGGAACACTGAAGCTTTCTTT. Its protein is CASSLVGNTEAFF.

The chain couples TRBV7-8 to TRBJ2-5; D may be TRBD1 (5 bases). Germline V gene data show CDR1 as SGHVS and CDR2 as FQNEAQ. V was trimmed by 2 bases and J by 2 bases, leaving 9 bases between them. The CDR3 length is 14 residues. This chain's CDR3 is CASSLQTGQETQYF. In DNA, the CDR3 is TGTGCCAGCAGCTTACAAACAGGACAAGAGACCCAGTACTTC.

In its sample, this clone was seen once. The J gene is TRBJ2-5, the V gene TRBV28; 7 bases line up with TRBD1. Germline loops: CDR1 MDHEN, CDR2 SYDVKM. The CDR3 totals 14 residues. Trimming at V came to 5 bases and at J to 1 base, leaving 4 bases not matched to a gene. CDR3 sequence: CASSMGQRQETQYF. The CDR3 DNA sequence: TGTGCCAGCAGTATGGGACAGCGCCAAGAGACCCAGTACTTC.

This chain links TRBV13 with TRBJ2-5; 7 bases are shared with TRBD2. CDR3 size: 16 residues. Germline CDR1 reads PRHDT; CDR2 reads FYEKMQ (reference sequence). The junction had 11 bases not matched to a gene; V was cut back by 5 bases and J by 2 bases. This chain's CDR3 is CASSKYSGAGQETQYF. The CDR3 nucleotides read TGTGCCAGCAGCAAATACAGCGGGGCGGGACAAGAGACCCAGTACTTC.

V gene TRBV5-1 combines with J gene TRBJ2-7; TRBD1 aligns across 10 bases. V shed 0 bases, J shed 3 bases, and the junction held 3 bases outside the gene matches. The CDR3 spans 15 residues. Looked up from germline, CDR1 is SGHRS and CDR2 is YFSETQ. The CDR3 DNA follows: TGCGCCAGCAGCTTGGGGGGACAGGGGATCTACGAGCAGTACGTC. The encoded protein is CASSLGGQGIYEQYV.

This clone was seen once. This sequence joins TRBV7-2 and TRBJ1-6; TRBD1 matches 8 bases. Germline assignment: CDR1 SGHTA and CDR2 FQGNSA. V trimming: 3 bases; J trimming: 10 bases; junction bases outside the gene matches: 2. The CDR3 length is 13 residues. CDR3 sequence reads: CASSFDRGSPLHF. For the CDR3, the DNA is TGTGCCAGCAGCTTTGACAGGGGATCACCCCTCCACTTT. Together with reference TRBV7-2 and TRBJ1-6, the CDR3 gives the full variable domain: GAGVSQSPSNKVTEKGKDVELRCDPISGHTALYWYRQSLGQGLEFLIYFQGNSAPDKSGLPSDRFSAERTGGSVSTLTIQRTQQEDSAVYLCASSFDRGSPLHFGNGTRLTVT.

This clone was recorded only once. This chain connects TRBV4-2 to TRBJ1-5; no reliable D call. Per germline, CDR1 LGHNA and CDR2 YNFKEQ. Between the trimmed V and J ends, which lost 3 bases and 2 bases, there was a span of 8 bases. This CDR3 has 14 amino acids. For the CDR3, the DNA is TGTGCCAGCAGCCACGGGGTAGGCAATCAGCCCCAGCATTTT. Amino acid sequence: CASSHGVGNQPQHF.

J is TRBJ2-2 and V is TRBV6-1; 7 nucleotides match TRBD1. This CDR3 is built from 18 residues. CDR1 is MNHNS, CDR2 SASEGT, per germline. V gave up 0 bases and J gave up 1 base; unmatched junction bases: 8. The CDR3 spells CASSEATGLGGNTGELFF. DNA for the CDR3: TGTGCCAGCAGTGAAGCGACAGGGTTGGGCGGGAACACCGGGGAGCTGTTTTTT.

This chain connects TRBV2 to TRBJ2-2; weak D call: TRBD1 (6 bases). In germline, CDR1 is SNHLY, CDR2 FYNNEI. The ends were cut back, 6 bases at V and 4 bases at J, with 18 bases in the middle. The CDR3 is 16 amino acids. The CDR3 DNA reads TGTGCCAGCAGAACTCCCGGGACAATCAGCACCGGGGAGCTGTTTTTT. Its protein is CASRTPGTISTGELFF.

In this sample, this clone turned up a few times. Here the CDR3 reads CASSSGTGGSPLHF. CDR3 DNA sequence: TGTGCCAGCAGTTCCGGGACAGGGGGTTCACCCCTCCACTTT. The chain recombines TRBV28 with TRBJ1-6, with 11 bases aligning to TRBD1. V was pared by 4 bases and J by 9 bases, with 2 bases of the junction left unmatched. Germline V gives CDR1 MDHEN, CDR2 SYDVKM. The CDR3 loop spans 14 amino acids.

The sample holds one count of this clone. The chain links TRBV6-6 to TRBJ2-1, with a possible D match to TRBD1 (5 bases). Trimming took 2 bases from V and 10 from J, leaving 15 bases between them. This CDR3 has 14 amino acids. Germline values: CDR1 MNHNY, CDR2 SVGAGI (reference sequence). The CDR3 DNA sequence: TGTGCCAGCAGTTACCTCCCGCAGGGTGGGGAGCAGTTCTTC. Encoded protein: CASSYLPQGGEQFF.

The CDR3 region has the DNA TGTGCCTGGGACCCCCGGGGAGGGGGAAACACCATATATTTT. Its translation is CAWDPRGGGNTIYF. The gene calls are TRBV30 and TRBJ1-3; D ambiguous. This CDR3 is built from 14 residues. From germline, CDR1 is GTSNPN and CDR2 SVGIG (reference sequence). Trimming removed 5 bases from V and 4 bases from J, with 15 bases in between.

This chain connects TRBV4-3 to TRBJ2-2; 14 bases align to TRBD2. CDR1 LGHNA and CDR2 YSLEER come from the germline V gene. The CDR3 runs to 17 residues. The V and J ends lost 5 bases and 5 bases, in that order; junction bases with no gene match: 7. The CDR3 DNA sequence: TGCGCCAGCAGCGACGGACTAGCGGGGGGTAATACCGGGGAGCTGTTTTTT. Protein: CASSDGLAGGNTGELFF.

V usage is TRBV5-1 and J usage is TRBJ1-2; D possibly corresponds to TRBD1 (5 bases). Germline values: CDR1 SGHRS, CDR2 YFSETQ. CDR3 size: 13 residues. V dropped 9 bases and J dropped 4 bases, with 16 bases sitting between them. CDR3 region: CATSTGEGYGYTF. CDR3 in DNA: TGCGCCACCTCAACGGGGGAGGGCTATGGCTACACCTTC.

V is TRBV28 and J is TRBJ2-7, with D unresolved. CDR1 is MDHEN, CDR2 SYDVKM, per germline. Trimming shortened V by 3 bases and J by 0 bases, and 9 bases separated the two germline ends. This CDR3 has 14 amino acids. CDR3 amino acids: CASSFNSLSYEQYV. The CDR3 DNA reads TGTGCCAGCAGTTTTAATAGCCTCTCCTACGAGCAGTACGTC.

The rearrangement links TRBV18 to TRBJ2-1; D uncertain. Between the trimmed V and J ends, which lost 3 bases and 0 bases, there was a span of 15 bases. CDR3 length equals 17 residues. The germline V gene has CDR1 KGHSH and CDR2 LQKENI. CDR3 region: CASSPRADTSSYNEQFF. DNA of the CDR3: TGTGCCAGCTCACCGCGAGCCGACACCAGCTCCTACAATGAGCAGTTCTTC.